This is a list of T cell receptor beta chains from one sample in a study of T cell responses to AZD1222 COVID-19 vaccine. Profiling relied on immunoSEQ multiplex PCR, and the TCRdb table lists in-frame clones only, not all of them. The table has 190,000 or so clones, about 89% seen once. This specimen was peripheral blood, taken 28 days after the second AZD1222 dose. Source of these receptors: an adult who received the AZD1222 COVID-19 vaccine. CDR3s include the opening cysteine and the closing phenylalanine or tryptophan.

V gene: TRBV18; CDR3 protein: CASSPRPTATTNEKLFF
V gene: TRBV7-9; CDR3 protein: CASSLPDPRYNEQFF
V gene: TRBV30; CDR3 protein: CAADRAGETQYF
V gene: TRBV4-1; CDR3 protein: CASSLLTGATGELFF
V gene: TRBV6-4; CDR3 protein: CASSGQGGQPQHF
V gene: TRBV5-4; CDR3 protein: CASSSRDRVHGYTF
V gene: TRBV4-1; CDR3 protein: CASSQEGSGADTQYF
V gene: TRBV5-1; CDR3 protein: CASSFETYNEQFF
V gene: TRBV2; CDR3 protein: CASSDGPNTEAFF
V gene: TRBV30; CDR3 protein: CAWSGGNYGYTF
V gene: TRBV11-3; CDR3 protein: CASQELAGAKADTQYF
V gene: TRBV5-4; CDR3 protein: CASSGRPGQDYGYTF
V gene: TRBV28; CDR3 protein: CASSLLGQNTEAFF
V gene: TRBV10-1; CDR3 protein: CASSVTAYNTIYF
V gene: TRBV7-8; CDR3 protein: CASSPKPLPVAGGEQFF
V gene: TRBV7-9; CDR3 protein: CASSLGGGYSPLHF
V gene: TRBV9; CDR3 protein: CASSPSGGREYEQYF
V gene: TRBV19; CDR3 protein: CASSVARDRDSREQFF
V gene: TRBV5-1; CDR3 protein: CASSLEQGNYEQYF
V gene: TRBV18; CDR3 protein: CASSGAGTEAFF
V gene: TRBV6-5; CDR3 protein: CASSYSDRADGYTF
V gene: TRBV19; CDR3 protein: CASSQRGADSPLHF
V gene: TRBV3-1/TRBV3-2; CDR3 protein: CASSPMTGGSKNIQYF
V gene: TRBV9; CDR3 protein: CASSVQTYNNEQFF
V gene: TRBV2; CDR3 protein: CSSGQQTYEQYF
V gene: TRBV15; CDR3 protein: CATSSSSANEQFF
V gene: TRBV28; CDR3 protein: CASSPPLPGPSGELFF
V gene: TRBV9; CDR3 protein: CASSAVSGSYNEQFF
V gene: TRBV15; CDR3 protein: CATSIHRGNTEAFF
V gene: TRBV28; CDR3 protein: CASSQGPYNEQFF
V gene: TRBV11-2; CDR3 protein: CASSLGRGPYLSYEQYF
V gene: TRBV4-2; CDR3 protein: CASSQGGNTGNTIYF
V gene: TRBV21-1; CDR3 protein: CASSNRQGSYEQYF
V gene: TRBV11-3; CDR3 protein: CASSLGTSGSRPGELFF
V gene: TRBV6-5; CDR3 protein: CASRSGQGNTGELFF
V gene: TRBV29-1; CDR3 protein: CSVLTSGRAGELFF
V gene: TRBV19; CDR3 protein: CASSPRGNQPQHF
V gene: TRBV2; CDR3 protein: CASEAGMWGQTYEQYF
V gene: TRBV2; CDR3 protein: CASSDTGSVQYF
V gene: TRBV15; CDR3 protein: CATSKGQGVYYGYTF
V gene: TRBV4-3; CDR3 protein: CASSQDPSGRGSYEQYF
V gene: TRBV10-3; CDR3 protein: CAISLKAGTSVTDTQYF
V gene: TRBV28; CDR3 protein: CASSFFTGGTGPNNEQFF
V gene: TRBV3-1/TRBV3-2; CDR3 protein: CASSQAFGGQESF
V gene: TRBV6-1; CDR3 protein: CASSESRGLAGISGANVLTF
V gene: TRBV7-8; CDR3 protein: CASSPPPKVEANYGYTF
V gene: TRBV6-5; CDR3 protein: CASGGQGSFSYEQYF
V gene: TRBV19; CDR3 protein: CASSIVTGGNYNEQFF
V gene: TRBV6-5; CDR3 protein: CASRRENSPLHF
V gene: TRBV19; CDR3 protein: CASSITGAHEQYF
V gene: TRBV28; CDR3 protein: CASSSPRDRESGYF
V gene: TRBV12-3/TRBV12-4; CDR3 protein: CASSSLHRQYF
V gene: TRBV28; CDR3 protein: CASSPRTGSDTQYF
V gene: TRBV28; CDR3 protein: CATFDGDNYGYTF
V gene: TRBV5-1; CDR3 protein: CASSAGQGGQPQHF
V gene: TRBV28; CDR3 protein: CASSLGWRGELFF
V gene: TRBV11-2; CDR3 protein: CASSLDSGRFSYEQYF
V gene: TRBV11-3; CDR3 protein: CASSSRVEETQYF
V gene: TRBV4-1; CDR3 protein: CASSQLYSNNAYEQFF
V gene: TRBV19; CDR3 protein: CASSIQAATYNEQFF